Reported below is one TCR beta chain. This entry belongs to a study of blood T cell repertoires in COVID-19. As for the study in general: Specimens from acute and convalescent COVID-19 originated in the United States, Italy and Spain.

The CDR3 length is 16 residues. The V gene lost 3 bases and the J gene lost 2 bases, with 16 bases spanning the gap. Germline values: CDR1 SNHLY, CDR2 FYNNEI. Clones were sequenced by immunoSEQ multiplex PCR, and TCRdb holds only the in-frame ones, with some missing. Here the sample spans under 200,000 clones, roughly 83% being singletons. The source material was PBMCs or T cells enriched from blood (not recorded which). This chain links TRBV2 with TRBJ1-1; the D is unclear. The TCR comes from a woman aged 50 to 60 who had recovered from COVID-19. The CDR3 DNA sequence: TGTGCCAGCAGTGATCTGGGAGGGCAATCCAACACTGAAGCTTTCTTT. Residues: CASSDLGGQSNTEAFF.